This TCR beta chain was recovered during a study of glioma-infiltrating T cells. As to this clonotype: The antigen remains unidentified.

Amplification of TCR alpha and beta CDR3 regions from RNA used iRepertoire nested multiplex PCR. For one-step reverse transcription and amplification, 100-400 ng of tissue mRNA or PBMC total RNA was used. TCRdb independently ran MiXCR on the multiplex PCR reads; one entry per CDR3 protein. Of about 93,000 distinct CDR3 sequences in the sample, about 40% were seen once. Study results and limitations: Only very few CDR3 sequences appeared in both tissue and blood. Tissue-blood divergence was below expectation in non-neoplastic patients, above in gliomas.

Sequencing was performed on glioma tissue, nonneoplastic brain tissue, or PBMCs (not recorded which). This TCR derives from a human donor with low-grade glioma or glioblastoma, undergoing nonglioma brain surgery, or in good health (not recorded which).

The CDR3 DNA follows: TGTGCCAGCAGTGCCCGGGGGACTATCCTTAGGGCCTACGAGCAGTACTTC. Translating it yields CASSARGTILRAYEQYF. The chain recombines TRBV25-1 with TRBJ2-7, with 7 bases that match TRBD2. CDR1 MGHDK and CDR2 SYGVNS come from the germline V gene. V lost 4 bases and J lost 2; bases outside the gene matches: 14. CDR3 length: 17 residues.